The clone carrying this T cell receptor (beta chain) occurred many times. As yet, its antigen is unknown. TCR beta CDR3 sequences were amplified from RNA transcripts. First-round RT-PCR with HTBI primers amplified the TCR CDR3 region. TCRdb processed the multiplex PCR reads anew with MiXCR; each CDR3 protein has one entry. The sample holds 45,000 or so distinct CDR3 sequences, around 49% seen once. V trimming: 0 bases; J trimming: 4 bases; junction bases outside the gene matches: 11. The CDR3 extends over 17 amino acids. Per germline, CDR1 MNHEY and CDR2 SMNVEV (reference sequence). This specimen comes from a study of T cells in Graves' hyperthyroidism and ophthalmopathy. Study results and limitations: In the analysis, a 13 V-J model separated ophthalmopathy from stable hyperthyroidism. Ophthalmopathy got predicted by the model a median 6.5 months before its onset.

V and J are TRBV27 and TRBJ1-2; TRBD1 aligns across 7 bases. This sequence was found in a woman aged 45-65 years with Graves' hyperthyroidism. The sample taken for sequencing was peripheral blood or thyroid tissue (not recorded which). The CDR3 here is CASSLSGGPGQRYGYTF. The CDR3 DNA sequence: TGTGCCAGCAGTTTATCGGGGGGGCCGGGACAGCGCTATGGCTACACCTTC.